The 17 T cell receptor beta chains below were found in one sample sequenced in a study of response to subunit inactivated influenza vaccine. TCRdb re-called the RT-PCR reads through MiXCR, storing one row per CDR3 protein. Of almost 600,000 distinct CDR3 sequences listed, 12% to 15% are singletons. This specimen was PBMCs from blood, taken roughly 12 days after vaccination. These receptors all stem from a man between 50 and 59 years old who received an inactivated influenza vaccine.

CDR3 coding DNA: TGTGCCATCAGGAAAACTAGCGGGGGACTTAATGAGCAGTTCTTC. This gives the protein CAIRKTSGGLNEQFF. The V and J genes are TRBV10-3 and TRBJ2-1; TRBD2 matches 11 bases. The CDR3 length is 15 residues. Trimming at V came to 6 bases and at J to 7 bases, leaving 8 bases not matched to a gene. In germline, CDR1 is ENHRY, CDR2 SYGVKD.

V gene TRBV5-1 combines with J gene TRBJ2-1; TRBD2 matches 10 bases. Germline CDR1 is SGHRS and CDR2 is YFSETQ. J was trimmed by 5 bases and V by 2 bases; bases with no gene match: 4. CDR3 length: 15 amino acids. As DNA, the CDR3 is TGCGCCAGCAGCTTAGGACTAGCGGACCACAATGAGCAGTTCTTC. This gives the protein CASSLGLADHNEQFF.

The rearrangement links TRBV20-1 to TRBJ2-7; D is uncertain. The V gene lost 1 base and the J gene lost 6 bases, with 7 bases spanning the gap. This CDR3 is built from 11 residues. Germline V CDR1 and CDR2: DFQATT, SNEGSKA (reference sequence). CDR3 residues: CSARASGEQYF. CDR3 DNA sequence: TGCAGTGCTAGAGCCTCGGGCGAGCAGTACTTC.

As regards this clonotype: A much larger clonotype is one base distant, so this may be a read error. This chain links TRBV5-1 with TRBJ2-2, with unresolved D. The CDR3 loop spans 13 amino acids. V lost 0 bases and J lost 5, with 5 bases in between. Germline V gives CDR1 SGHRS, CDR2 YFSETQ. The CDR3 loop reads CASSLGQTGELFF. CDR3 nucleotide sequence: TGCGCCAGCAGCTTGGGACAAACCGGGGAGCTGTTTTTT. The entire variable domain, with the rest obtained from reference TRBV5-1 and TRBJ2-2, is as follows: KAGVTQTPRYLIKTRGQQVTLSCSPISGHRSVSWYQQTPGQGLQFLFEYFSETQRNKGNFPGRFSGRQFSNSRSEMNVSTLELGDSALYLCASSLGQTGELFFGEGSRLTVL.

CDR3 protein: CASSLKRQPQHF. The CDR3, as DNA: TGTGCCAGCAGTTTAAAGCGTCAGCCCCAGCATTTT. This chain uses TRBV12-3 or TRBV12-4 with TRBJ1-5; no clear D gene. The germline V and J ends were trimmed by 2 bases and 6 bases, with 5 bases remaining between them. The CDR3 spans 12 residues.

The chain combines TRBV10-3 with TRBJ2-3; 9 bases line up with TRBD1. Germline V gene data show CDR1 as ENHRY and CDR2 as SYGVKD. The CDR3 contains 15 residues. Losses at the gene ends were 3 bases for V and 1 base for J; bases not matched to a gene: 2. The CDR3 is CAISDRDRGTDTQYF. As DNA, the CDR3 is TGTGCCATCAGTGACCGGGACAGGGGCACAGATACGCAGTATTTT.

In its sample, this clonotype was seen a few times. Written as DNA, the CDR3 is TGTGCCAGCACCACCGGGGGAGGGAGTTACAATGAGCAGTTCTTC. Its protein is CASTTGGGSYNEQFF. This chain joins TRBV4-2 and TRBJ2-1; 7 bases line up with TRBD2. Germline assignment: CDR1 LGHNA and CDR2 YNFKEQ. The J segment lost 4 bases and the V segment lost 7 bases, leaving 10 bases of the junction unmatched. The CDR3 has 15 amino acids.

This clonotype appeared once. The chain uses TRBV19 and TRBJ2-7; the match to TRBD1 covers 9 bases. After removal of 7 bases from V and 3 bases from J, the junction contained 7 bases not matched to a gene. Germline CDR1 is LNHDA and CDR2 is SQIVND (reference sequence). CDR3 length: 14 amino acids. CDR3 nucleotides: TGTGCCAGTAACCCGGGACAGGGAGTCTACGAGCAGTACTTC. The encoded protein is CASNPGQGVYEQYF.

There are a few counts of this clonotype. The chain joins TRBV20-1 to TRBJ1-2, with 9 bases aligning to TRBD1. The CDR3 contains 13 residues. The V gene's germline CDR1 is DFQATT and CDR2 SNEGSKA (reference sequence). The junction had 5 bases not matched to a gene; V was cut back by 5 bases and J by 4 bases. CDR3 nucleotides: TGCAGTGCTGGGGACAGGGTGGGCTATGGCTACACCTTC. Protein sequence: CSAGDRVGYGYTF.

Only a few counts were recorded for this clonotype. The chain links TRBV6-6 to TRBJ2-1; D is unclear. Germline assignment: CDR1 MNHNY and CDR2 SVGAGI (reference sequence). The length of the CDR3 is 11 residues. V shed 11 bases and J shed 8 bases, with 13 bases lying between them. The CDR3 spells CASQARYEQFF. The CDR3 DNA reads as TGTGCCTCCCAAGCCCGGTATGAGCAGTTCTTC.

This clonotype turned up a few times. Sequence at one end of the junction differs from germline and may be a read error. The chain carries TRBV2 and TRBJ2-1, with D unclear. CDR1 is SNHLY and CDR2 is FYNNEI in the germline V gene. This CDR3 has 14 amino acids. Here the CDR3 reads CASRDNLRRNEQFF. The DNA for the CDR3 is TGTGCCAGCCGTGACAACCTCAGACGCAATGAGCAGTTCTTC. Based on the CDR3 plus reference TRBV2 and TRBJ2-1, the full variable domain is EPEVTQTPSHQVTQMGQEVILRCVPISNHLYFYWYRQILGQKVEFLVSFYNNEISEKSEIFDDQFSVERPDGSNFTLKIRSTKLEDSAMYFCASRDNLRRNEQFFGPGTRLTVL.

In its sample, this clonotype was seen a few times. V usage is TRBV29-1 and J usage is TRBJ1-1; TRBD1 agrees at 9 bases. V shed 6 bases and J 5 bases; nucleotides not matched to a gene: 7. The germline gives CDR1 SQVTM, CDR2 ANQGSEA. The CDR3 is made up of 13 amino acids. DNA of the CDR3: TGCAGCGTAACCGGGACAGGGTCTACTGAAGCTTTCTTT. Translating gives CSVTGTGSTEAFF.

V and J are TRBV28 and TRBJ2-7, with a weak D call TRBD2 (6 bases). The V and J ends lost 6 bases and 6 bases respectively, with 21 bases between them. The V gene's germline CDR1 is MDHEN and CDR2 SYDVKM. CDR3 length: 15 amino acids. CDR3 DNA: TGTGCCAGCAGCTCCGAAAGCGGGTCCCGCTGCGAGCAGTACTTC. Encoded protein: CASSSESGSRCEQYF.

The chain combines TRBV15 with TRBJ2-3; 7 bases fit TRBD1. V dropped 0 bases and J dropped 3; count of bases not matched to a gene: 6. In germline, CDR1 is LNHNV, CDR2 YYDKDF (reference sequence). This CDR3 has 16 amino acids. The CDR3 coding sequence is TGTGCCACCAGCAGAGATCAAGTCAGGGGGACAGATACGCAGTATTTT. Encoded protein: CATSRDQVRGTDTQYF.

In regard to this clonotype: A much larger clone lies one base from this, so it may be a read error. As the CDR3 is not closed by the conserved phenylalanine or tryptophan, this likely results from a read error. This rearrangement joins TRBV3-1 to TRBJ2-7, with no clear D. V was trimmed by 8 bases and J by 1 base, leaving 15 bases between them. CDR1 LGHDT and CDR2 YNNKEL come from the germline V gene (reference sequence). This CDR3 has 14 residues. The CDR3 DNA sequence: TGTGCCAGCTGTCTGGCAGTGAGATCCTACGAGCAGTACTTG. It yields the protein CASCLAVRSYEQYL.

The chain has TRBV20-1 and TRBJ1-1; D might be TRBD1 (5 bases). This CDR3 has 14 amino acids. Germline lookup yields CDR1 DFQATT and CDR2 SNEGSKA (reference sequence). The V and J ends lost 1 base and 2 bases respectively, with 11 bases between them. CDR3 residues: CSARVPGINTEAFF. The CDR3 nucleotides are TGCAGTGCTAGAGTCCCAGGGATTAACACTGAAGCTTTCTTT.

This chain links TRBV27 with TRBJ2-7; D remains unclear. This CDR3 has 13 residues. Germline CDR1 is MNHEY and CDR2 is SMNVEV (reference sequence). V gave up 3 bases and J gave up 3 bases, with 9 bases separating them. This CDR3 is CASSFGVNYEQYF. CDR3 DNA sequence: TGTGCCAGCAGTTTTGGAGTAAACTACGAGCAGTACTTC.